This note documents a single T cell receptor (beta chain) sequence. Germline V gene data show CDR1 as SGDLS and CDR2 as YYNGEE. The trim removed 3 bases at V and 4 bases at J, leaving 5 bases unmatched. This CDR3 is built from 15 residues. Methods used by the authors: Nucleated cell counts were estimated from reference gene primer amplification. Using immunoSEQ multiplex PCR, the repertoire was profiled, and TCRdb retains in-frame clones only, with some absent. Clonal size and the V and J genes are those of that table, whereas D and trimming came from the DNA. The sample yields some 140,000 clones, approximately 78% seen once. The data belong to a study of blood T cell repertoires in COVID-19.

This chain uses TRBV9 with TRBJ2-1; 9 bases are a match to TRBD1. What was sequenced was peripheral blood. The sequence derives from a man aged 80 or over with acute or convalescent COVID-19. This CDR3 is CASSARDRAYNEQFF. The CDR3 coding sequence is TGTGCCAGCAGCGCCCGGGACAGGGCATACAATGAGCAGTTCTTC.